Included here is one TCR beta chain sequence, with context. The CDR3 contains 13 residues. With 8 bases removed from V and 6 bases from J, the gap between germline ends came to 14 bases. TCRdb re-called the 5' RACE reads with MiXCR, one entry per CDR3 protein. The profile shows about 210,000 distinct CDR3 sequences, 10% to 13% of them singletons. The sample comes from a study of T-cell memory formation after mild COVID-19. The receptor comes from a young man who had mild COVID-19 (a few samples of this study predate the infection). Cell type and time point are not known. The rearrangement uses TRBV12-3 or TRBV12-4 and TRBJ2-1; possibly TRBD1 or TRBD2 for D (5 bases each). Sequencing used PBMCs or a T cell subset sorted from them (not recorded which). The CDR3 loop reads CASGGIGGNEQFF. For the CDR3, the DNA is TGTGCCAGCGGGGGTATTGGCGGCAATGAGCAGTTCTTC.